The source of this T cell receptor (beta chain) is a study of blood T cell repertoires in COVID-19. For the study at large: Italy, Spain and the United States were the sources of the convalescent and acute COVID-19 samples. PBMCs, B-cell-depleted T cells, or T cells provided the cDNA or gDNA that made up the material.

V dropped 5 bases and J dropped 8 bases, with 15 bases sitting between them. The CDR3 runs 13 residues. Germline CDR1 is MDHEN and CDR2 is SYDVKM. As originally analysed: Amplification of reference gene primers was used by the study to estimate nucleated cell counts. The protocol was immunoSEQ multiplex PCR, while the TCRdb copy is restricted to in-frame clones and leaves out a portion. Clone size and V and J calls were adopted from that table, with D and trimming inferred from the DNA. The sample consists of 390,000 or so clones, around 90% of them appearing once. Material: peripheral blood. This TCR was recovered from a man younger than 35 with active or convalescent COVID-19. This chain connects TRBV28 to TRBJ1-2; unclear D gene. CDR3 sequence (DNA): TGTGCCAGCAGTCAATTCGGGGTGGGAGGCTACACCTTC. Protein: CASSQFGVGGYTF.